This passage covers 3 T cell receptor beta chains from one sample sequenced in a study of blood T cell repertoires in COVID-19. Libraries were prepared by immunoSEQ multiplex PCR; TCRdb keeps only in-frame clonotypes and omits some of them. The top ten clones hold approximately 18% of a sample with tens of thousands of clones, 80% of them seen once. Sequences were obtained from peripheral blood. The receptor set was obtained from a man between 70 and 80 years old who had recovered from COVID-19.

The V gene is TRBV6-2 or TRBV6-3, the J gene TRBJ2-7; D is perhaps TRBD1 (5 bases). V was pared by 5 bases and J by 0 bases, with 11 bases between. Looked up from germline, CDR1 is MNHEY and CDR2 is SVGEGT. This CDR3 comprises 14 residues. CDR3 region: CASSGATGSYEQYF. In nucleotides, the CDR3 is TGTGCCAGCAGTGGAGCCACAGGCTCCTACGAGCAGTACTTC.

The chain combines TRBV12-3 or TRBV12-4 with TRBJ1-1; 7 bases are shared with TRBD1. V shed 7 bases and J 8 bases; nucleotides not matched to a gene: 7. This CDR3 spans 12 amino acids. CDR3 residues: CASKYRGHEAFF. CDR3 sequence (DNA): TGTGCCAGCAAATACAGGGGCCACGAAGCTTTCTTT.

The chain links TRBV7-9 to TRBJ2-5; no definite D call. CDR1 is SEHNR, CDR2 FQNEAQ, per germline (reference sequence). V was clipped by 5 bases and J by 3 bases, with 4 bases between them. This CDR3 has 11 residues. The CDR3 spells CASSQKETQYF. The CDR3 DNA follows: TGTGCCAGCAGCCAAAAAGAGACCCAGTACTTC.